Below, one T cell receptor beta chain is given with its context. Antigen specificity is unknown. Profiling relied on immunoSEQ multiplex PCR, and the TCRdb table lists in-frame clones only, not all of them. The sample lists around 71,000 clones; roughly nine tenths were seen once. The sample is drawn from a study of OX40 agonist ivuxolimab in advanced cancers. Study information: The dose-escalation group included hepatocellular carcinoma, melanoma, renal cell carcinoma and head and neck cancer. Three patients, one with hepatocellular carcinoma and two with cutaneous melanoma, achieved partial responses.

There are 13 residues in the CDR3. With 4 bases removed from V and 4 bases from J, the gap between germline ends came to 8 bases. Per the germline V gene, CDR1 is SGHDN and CDR2 is FVKESK. Study conclusions and caveats: Researchers did not determine the expanded peripheral T cells' antigen specificity.

This TCR was sampled from an adult with an advanced solid tumor such as melanoma, head and neck, liver or kidney cancer. The chain combines TRBV14 with TRBJ1-5; D unclear. This specimen was CD4+ or CD8+ T cells sorted from blood, taken in a trial of the OX40 agonist ivuxolimab. CDR3 region: CASSLTRNQPQHF. CDR3 coding DNA: TGTGCCAGCAGCCTTACGAGGAATCAGCCCCAGCATTTT.